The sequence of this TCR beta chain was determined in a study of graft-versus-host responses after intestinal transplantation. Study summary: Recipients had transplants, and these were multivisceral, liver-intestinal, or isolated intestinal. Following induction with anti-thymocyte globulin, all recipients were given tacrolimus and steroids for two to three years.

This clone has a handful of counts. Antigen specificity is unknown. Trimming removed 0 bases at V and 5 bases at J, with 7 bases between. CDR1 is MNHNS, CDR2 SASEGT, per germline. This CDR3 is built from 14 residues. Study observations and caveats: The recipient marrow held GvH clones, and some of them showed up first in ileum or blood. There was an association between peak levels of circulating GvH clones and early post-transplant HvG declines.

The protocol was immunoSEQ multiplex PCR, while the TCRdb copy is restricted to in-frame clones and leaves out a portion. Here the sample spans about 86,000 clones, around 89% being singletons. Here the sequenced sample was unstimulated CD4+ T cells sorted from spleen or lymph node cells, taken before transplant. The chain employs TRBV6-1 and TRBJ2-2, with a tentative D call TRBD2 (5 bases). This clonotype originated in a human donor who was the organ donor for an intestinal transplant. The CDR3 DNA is TGTGCCAGCAGTGAAGCCGGGGAGACCGGGGAGCTGTTTTTT. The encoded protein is CASSEAGETGELFF.